These T cell receptor beta chains were read from a single sample in a study of regulatory T cells in long-lasting Graves disease. TCRdb re-analysed the multiplex PCR reads in MiXCR, keeping a single row per CDR3 protein. The data show 200,000 to 250,000 distinct CDR3 sequences, with roughly 20% seen just once and 12% held by the top ten. These data also formed part of another study, on T cells in Graves' hyperthyroidism and ophthalmopathy.

This specimen consisted of peripheral blood mononuclear cells (PBMCs), obtained at new diagnosis, from a patient treated with antithyroid drugs. The receptor set was obtained from a woman aged 30 to 39 with Graves disease. Each CDR3 is given without its conserved first and last residue. The size of a clone is reported for some rows only, either as once, few or many, or as a class for expanded clones.

>TRBJ1-5|TRBV6-5|.
ASSYSRALGNQPQH
>TRBJ2-7|TRBV19|.
ASSIKDRAHEQY
>TRBJ1-4|TRBV12-3/TRBV12-4|many
ASSRTGTGNEKLF
>TRBJ1-6|TRBV27|many
ASKGRAGNSPLH
>TRBJ1-1|TRBV11-2|many
ASTRQGRGNTEAF
>TRBJ1-2|TRBV20-1|many
SARRSTNYGYT
>TRBJ2-1|TRBV12-3/TRBV12-4|.
ASTVQGLGYNEQF
>TRBJ2-7|TRBV6-1|.
ASSDVTSGKHEQY
>TRBJ2-1|TRBV12-3/TRBV12-4|many
ASIPRTSGYNEQF
>TRBJ2-7|TRBV7-7|.
ASSSTSGDEQY
>TRBJ1-4|TRBV7-9|many
ASSPQGGGEKLF
>TRBJ2-2|TRBV6-1|many
ASTRLAGVTGELF
>TRBJ1-1|TRBV4-1|few
ASSQDGGRAGNTEAF
>TRBJ1-3|TRBV28|many
ASSLPREANTIY
>TRBJ2-2|TRBV12-3/TRBV12-4|many
ASSFLGSGQGLGTGELF
>TRBJ1-4|TRBV11-2|many
ASSIGTGPDVANEKLF
>TRBJ1-6|TRBV7-9|.
ASSLQDNSPLH
>TRBJ1-1|TRBV28|many
ASSPPGGFLTEAF
>TRBJ1-3|TRBV29-1|many
SVRDVSSGNTIY
>TRBJ1-4|TRBV7-9|many
ASTWGDEKLF
>TRBJ2-5|TRBV28|few
ASSFFTSGVGETQY
>TRBJ1-3|TRBV2|many
ASTPQGGGNTIY
>TRBJ1-5|TRBV2|.
ASSDDSNQPQH
>TRBJ1-6|TRBV20-1|many
SSERGSPLH
>TRBJ2-1|TRBV5-1|many
ASSLESGSYNEQF
>TRBJ2-2|TRBV3-1|many
ASSQVDGELF
>TRBJ2-7|TRBV28|many
ATRTGSSSYEQY
>TRBJ2-7|TRBV5-1|many
ASSLRSGQSYEQY
>TRBJ2-1|TRBV5-1|.
ASSLPRIASYNEQF
>TRBJ1-5|TRBV20-1|many
SAKTGVNQPQH
>TRBJ2-3|TRBV18|.
ASSPRDRTSTDTQY
>TRBJ2-7|TRBV6-1|many
ASSDWSGSRDEQY
>TRBJ2-2|TRBV2|many
ASTEDRGGGELF
>TRBJ1-2|TRBV7-9|few
ASSFSRGYT
>TRBJ1-1|TRBV20-1|many
SATATGHTWDTEAF
>TRBJ2-5|TRBV4-1|.
ASSQGRGPRVETQY
>TRBJ2-5|TRBV2|many
ASFVAPQETQY
>TRBJ2-1|TRBV2|many
ASRQRDESYNEQF
>TRBJ1-6|TRBV2|.
ASSLVDGDSPLH
>TRBJ1-5|TRBV20-1|few
SASPGAGNQPQH
>TRBJ1-1|TRBV20-1|many
SARIAGTFKAF
>TRBJ2-7|TRBV27|many
ASSLLAGVDYEQY
>TRBJ1-1|TRBV11-2|many
ASTPGVPMNTEAF
>TRBJ1-4|TRBV19|.
ASSIDVVSSEKLF
>TRBJ2-3|TRBV28|many
ASSAPRGSHTDTQY
>TRBJ2-3|TRBV2|.
ASSPSGGSPDTQY
>TRBJ1-1|TRBV2|.
ASKFGTGGMNTEAF
>TRBJ2-1|TRBV18|.
ASSPPKGFSYNEQF
>TRBJ1-2|TRBV6-2/TRBV6-3|.
ASSYEGGGGYGYT
>TRBJ1-1|TRBV4-1|few
ASSQNDRIAPKGF